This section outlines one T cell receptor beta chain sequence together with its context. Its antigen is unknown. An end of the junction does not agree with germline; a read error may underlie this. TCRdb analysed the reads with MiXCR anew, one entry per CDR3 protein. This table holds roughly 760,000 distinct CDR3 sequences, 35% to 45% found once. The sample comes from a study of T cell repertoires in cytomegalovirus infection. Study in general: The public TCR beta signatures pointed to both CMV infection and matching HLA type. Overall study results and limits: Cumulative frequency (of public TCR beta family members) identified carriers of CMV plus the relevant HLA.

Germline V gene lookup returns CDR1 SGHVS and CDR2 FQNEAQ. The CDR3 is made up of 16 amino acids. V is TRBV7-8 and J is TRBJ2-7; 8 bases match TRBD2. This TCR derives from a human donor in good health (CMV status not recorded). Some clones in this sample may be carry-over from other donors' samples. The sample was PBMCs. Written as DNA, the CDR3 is TGTGCCAGCAGCTTATTAGCGGGGAAGAGCTCCTACGAGCAGTCCTTC. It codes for CASSLLAGKSSYEQSF. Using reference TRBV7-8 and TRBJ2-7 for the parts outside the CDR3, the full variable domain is GAGVSQSPRYKVAKRGQDVALRCDPISGHVSLFWYQQALGQGPEFLTYFQNEAQLDKSGLPSDRFFAERPEGSVSTLKIQRTQQEDSAVYLCASSLLAGKSSYEQSFGPGTRLTVT.